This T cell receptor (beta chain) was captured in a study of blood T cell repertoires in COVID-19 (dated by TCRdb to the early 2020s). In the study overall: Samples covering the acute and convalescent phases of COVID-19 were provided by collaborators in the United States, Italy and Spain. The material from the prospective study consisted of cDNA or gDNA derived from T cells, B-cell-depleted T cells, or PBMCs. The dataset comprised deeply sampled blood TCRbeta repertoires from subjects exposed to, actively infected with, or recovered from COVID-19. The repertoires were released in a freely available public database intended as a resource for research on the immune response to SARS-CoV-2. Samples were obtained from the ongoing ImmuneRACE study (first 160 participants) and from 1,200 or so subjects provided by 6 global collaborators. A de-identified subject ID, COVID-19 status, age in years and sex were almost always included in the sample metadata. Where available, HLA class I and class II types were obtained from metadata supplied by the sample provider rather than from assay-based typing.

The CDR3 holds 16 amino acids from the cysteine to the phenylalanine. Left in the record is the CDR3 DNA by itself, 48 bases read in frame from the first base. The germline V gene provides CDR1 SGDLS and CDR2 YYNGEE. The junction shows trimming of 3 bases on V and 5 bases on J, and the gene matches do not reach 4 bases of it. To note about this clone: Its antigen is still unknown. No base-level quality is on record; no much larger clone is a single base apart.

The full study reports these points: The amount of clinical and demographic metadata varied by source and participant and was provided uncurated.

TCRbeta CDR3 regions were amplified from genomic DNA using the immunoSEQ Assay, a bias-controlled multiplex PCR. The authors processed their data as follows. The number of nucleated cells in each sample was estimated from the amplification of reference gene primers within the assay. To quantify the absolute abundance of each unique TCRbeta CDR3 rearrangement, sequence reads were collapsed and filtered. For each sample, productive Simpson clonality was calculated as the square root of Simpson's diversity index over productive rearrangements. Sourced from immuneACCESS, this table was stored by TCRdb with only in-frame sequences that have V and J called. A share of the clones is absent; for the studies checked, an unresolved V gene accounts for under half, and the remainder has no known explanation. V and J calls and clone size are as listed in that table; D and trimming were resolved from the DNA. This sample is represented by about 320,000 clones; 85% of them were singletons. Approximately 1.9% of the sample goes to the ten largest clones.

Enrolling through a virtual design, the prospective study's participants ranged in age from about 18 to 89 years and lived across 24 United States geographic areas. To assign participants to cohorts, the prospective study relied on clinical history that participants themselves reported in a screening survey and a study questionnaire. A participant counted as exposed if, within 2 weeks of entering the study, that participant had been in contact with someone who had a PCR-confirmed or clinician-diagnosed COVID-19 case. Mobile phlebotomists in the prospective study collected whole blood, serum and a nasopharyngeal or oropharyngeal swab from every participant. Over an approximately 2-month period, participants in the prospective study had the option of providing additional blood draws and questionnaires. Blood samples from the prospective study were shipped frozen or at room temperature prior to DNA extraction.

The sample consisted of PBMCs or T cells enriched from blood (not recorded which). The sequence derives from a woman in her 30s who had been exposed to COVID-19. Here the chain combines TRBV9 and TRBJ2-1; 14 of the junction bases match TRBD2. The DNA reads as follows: TGTGCCAGCAGCGAGGGACTAGCGGGAGTGGACAATGAGCAGTTCTTC. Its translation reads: CASSEGLAGVDNEQFF.